Below, 6 T cell receptor beta chains from the same sample are listed, as sequenced in a study of resident and recirculating memory T cells in vitiligo. TCRdb's table, derived via immunoSEQ multiplex PCR, lists solely in-frame clones and lacks some. The sample has 40,000 to 50,000 clones; about nine tenths are singletons. The sample taken for sequencing was blood. The receptors were gathered from a male donor with vitiligo.

The chain joins TRBV7-9 to TRBJ1-1; 9 bases are a match to TRBD1. This CDR3 region has 17 residues. The germline CDR1 and CDR2 sequences are SEHNR and FQNEAQ (reference sequence). With 1 base clipped from V and 5 bases from J, the junction kept 11 bases outside the gene matches. The DNA for the CDR3 is TGTGCCAGCAGCTTAGACCGGGACAGGGTGTTGGGTACTGAAGCTTTCTTT. Amino acids: CASSLDRDRVLGTEAFF.

The J gene is TRBJ1-5, the V gene TRBV10-3; TRBD1 matches at 11 bases. This CDR3 has 15 amino acids. The V segment lost 5 bases and the J segment 4 bases; nucleotides outside the gene matches: 4. Germline assignment: CDR1 ENHRY and CDR2 SYGVKD. Here the CDR3 reads CAISSGQGANQPQHF. The CDR3 coding sequence is TGTGCCATCAGTAGCGGACAGGGGGCGAATCAGCCCCAGCATTTT.

The V and J genes are TRBV7-9 and TRBJ2-7; 8 bases agree with TRBD1. CDR1 is SEHNR, CDR2 FQNEAQ, per germline (reference sequence). V shed 4 bases, J shed 3 bases, and the junction held 5 bases outside the gene matches. The CDR3 covers 14 residues. CDR3 protein: CASSWGQANYEQYF. CDR3 sequence (DNA): TGTGCCAGCAGCTGGGGACAGGCTAACTACGAGCAGTACTTC.

V usage is TRBV7-9 and J usage is TRBJ1-1; the D is unclear. The CDR3 consists of 14 residues. With 6 bases removed from V and 1 base from J, the gap between germline ends came to 12 bases. The germline V gene has CDR1 SEHNR and CDR2 FQNEAQ (reference sequence). CDR3 DNA sequence: TGTGCCAGCAGGTTCCTTCACGGGAACACTGAAGCTTTCTTT. Its protein product is CASRFLHGNTEAFF.

This clone was detected once. The chain carries TRBV7-2 and TRBJ2-7, with D maybe TRBD1 (6 bases). The germline V gene encodes CDR1 SGHTA and CDR2 FQGNSA. This CDR3 comprises 16 residues. Trimming removed 2 bases at V and 1 base at J, with 15 bases between. The CDR3 DNA sequence: TGTGCCAGCAGCTTACGGTCTACAGGGAGATCCTACGAGCAGTACTTC. Protein sequence: CASSLRSTGRSYEQYF.

The J gene is TRBJ2-6, the V gene TRBV2; D uncertain. The V end was cut by 4 bases, the J end by 0 bases, with 7 bases between. Looked up from germline, CDR1 is SNHLY and CDR2 is FYNNEI. CDR3 length: 15 amino acids. This CDR3 is CASSVLPSGANVLTF. Here the CDR3 DNA reads TGTGCCAGCAGTGTTCTCCCCTCTGGGGCCAACGTCCTGACTTTC.